This T cell receptor (beta chain) was identified in a study of CD8 T cells in ankylosing spondylitis. Germline CDR1 SSHAT, CDR2 FNYEAQ (reference sequence). The length of the CDR3 is 15 residues. Trimming at V came to 5 bases and at J to 8 bases, leaving 4 bases not matched to a gene. Scientists made TCR beta libraries using quantitative 5'-RACE with molecular barcodes. TCRdb called the 5' RACE reads again in MiXCR, with one record for every CDR3 protein. This table holds 150,000 to 200,000 distinct CDR3 sequences, approximately 18% found once. This clonotype has ten or more counts. Antigen unknown. Points from the study as a whole: Seemingly distinctive of ankylosing spondylitis blood was a TCR beta motif formed by eight highly homologous variants. Matched ankylosing spondylitis synovial fluid reportedly contained a significantly enriched population of disease-linked clones.

The chain combines TRBV7-7 with TRBJ2-1; 15 bases are a match to TRBD2. Material: blood, either unsorted or a sorted T cell fraction (not recorded which). The TCR was taken from a male donor between 10 and 30 years old with ankylosing spondylitis or in good health (not recorded which). The chain's CDR3 is CASSPGLAGGDEQFF. The DNA for the CDR3 is TGTGCCAGCAGCCCAGGACTAGCGGGAGGGGATGAGCAGTTCTTC.